Given below is one T cell receptor (beta chain) in context. No cognate antigen has been identified for it. Base-call qualities are not available, and no considerably larger clone is one nucleotide away. This sample was taken from a study of OX40 agonist ivuxolimab in advanced cancers. General notes on the study: Ivuxolimab, which targeted the costimulatory receptor OX40 (CD134), was an agonistic, fully human IgG2 monoclonal antibody. Intravenous ivuxolimab was administered to patients every 2 weeks at six dose levels: 0.01, 0.1, 0.3, 1.5, 3 and 10 mg/kg. Among the 52 dose-escalation patients, some 20 had hepatocellular carcinoma, roughly 15 melanoma, 9 renal cell carcinoma and 9 head and neck cancer. In the dose-escalation cohort, roughly 80% of patients were male, and the mean age was approximately 55 years, with a range of about 20 to 90. Patients were allowed to have had prior anti-PD-1, anti-PD-L1 or anti-CTLA-4 therapy, and approximately 40% of the dose-escalation patients had been treated with checkpoint inhibitors. Partial responses occurred in three dose-escalation patients: two with cutaneous melanoma and one with hepatocellular carcinoma. Peripheral TCRbeta sequencing aimed to test whether ivuxolimab altered TCR sequence diversity and caused clonal T-cell expansion. The paper covers the monotherapy dose-escalation part of the phase I ivuxolimab trial, which included N ≈ 57 patients.

Trimming takes 6 bases from V and 1 base from J, and the germline ends sit 5 bases apart. Looking up the germline V gene (reference sequence) yields CDR1 MNHNY and CDR2 SVGAGI. CDR3 length: 12 amino acids, cysteine to phenylalanine. CDR3 DNA only is kept here, 36 bases in frame from base 1. Patients with autoimmune disease history or receiving systemic immunosuppression were excluded from the trial. Peripheral blood for TCR sequencing was collected from all dose cohorts at baseline, on cycle 4 day 1, and on cycle 7 day 1. The samples were taken from a phase I, first-in-human, multicenter, open-label dose-escalation trial of ivuxolimab. The trial enrolled adults with locally advanced or metastatic head and neck squamous cell, hepatocellular, melanoma or renal cell carcinoma. Before TCR sequencing, CD4+ T cells and CD8+ T cells from peripheral blood were sorted into separate populations. Overall study outcomes, separate from this receptor: After ivuxolimab, more expanded clones were found on average in CD8+ T cells than in CD4+ T cells. Which antigens the clonally expanded peripheral T cells were specific for was not determined. At doses of 0.1 to 3.0 mg/kg, clonal expansion of both CD4+ and CD8+ blood T cells was observed from baseline to week 6. In the 0.1-3.0 mg/kg groups, partial responders had among the lowest normalized peripheral clonal expansion, particularly in CD8+ T cells. Low levels of normalized T-cell clonal expansion were also seen in some patients who did not respond.

To sequence the TCRbeta CDR3 region, genomic DNA was isolated from the sorted cells. The immunoSEQ Assay was used to sequence the TCRbeta CDR3 regions. Imported from immuneACCESS, the table was reduced by TCRdb to in-frame sequences with V and J called. These copies leave out some clones; in studies compared against another copy, an unresolved V gene accounts for under half, and the cause of the remainder is not known. The sample records roughly 70,000 clones, around 88% of which are singletons. Just over 0.55% of the sample is in the top ten clones. The input for sequencing was CD4+ or CD8+ T cells sorted from blood, taken in a trial of the OX40 agonist ivuxolimab. This receptor was obtained from an adult with an advanced solid tumor such as melanoma, head and neck, liver or kidney cancer. This sequence uses TRBV6-6 and TRBJ2-3; the D gene lacks a confident call. The DNA sequence is given as TGTGCCAGCAGGACTGGCACAGATACGCAGTATTTT. Its protein product is CASRTGTDTQYF.